This TCR beta chain was sequenced for a study of cytomegalovirus exposure and HLA in healthy donors. Whole-study results and caveats: Association with HLA alleles at 0.05 false discovery rate was found for 15,000 to 20,000 TCR beta sequences in a later analysis.

In its sample, this clone was seen a few times. Its matching antigen is unknown. Looked up from germline, CDR1 is SEHNR and CDR2 is FQNEAQ (reference sequence). The trim removed 3 bases at V and 4 bases at J, leaving 6 bases unmatched. This CDR3 is built from 15 residues. The PCR employed 60 Vbeta primers together with 13 Jbeta primers. TCRdb keeps only in-frame clones here, not all; method: immunoSEQ multiplex PCR. The profile covers 150,000 to 200,000 clones, with under 80% appearing a single time and approximately 2% taken by the ten largest. Input material: PBMCs. The gene calls are TRBV7-9 and TRBJ2-3; TRBD2 matches at 8 bases. The sequence was collected from a female donor in good health and CMV-seronegative. The CDR3 reads CASSFAGGDPDTQYF. The CDR3, as DNA: TGTGCCAGCAGCTTTGCCGGGGGGGACCCAGATACGCAGTATTTT.